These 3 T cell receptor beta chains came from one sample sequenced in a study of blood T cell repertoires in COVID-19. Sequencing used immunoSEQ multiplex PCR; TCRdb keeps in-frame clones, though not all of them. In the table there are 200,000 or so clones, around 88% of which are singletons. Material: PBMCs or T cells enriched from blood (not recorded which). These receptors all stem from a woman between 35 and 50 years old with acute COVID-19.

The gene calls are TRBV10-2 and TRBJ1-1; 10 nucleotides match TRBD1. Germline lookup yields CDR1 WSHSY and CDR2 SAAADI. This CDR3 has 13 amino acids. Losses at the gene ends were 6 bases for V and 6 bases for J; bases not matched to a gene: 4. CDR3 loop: CASRDRGRAEAFF. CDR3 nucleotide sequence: TGCGCCAGCAGGGACAGGGGGAGAGCTGAAGCTTTCTTT.

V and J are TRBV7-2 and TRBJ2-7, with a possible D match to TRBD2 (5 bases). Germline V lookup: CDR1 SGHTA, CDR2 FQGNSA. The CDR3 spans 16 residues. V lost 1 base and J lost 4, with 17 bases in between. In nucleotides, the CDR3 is TGTGCCAGCAGCTTAGACTCTGGCGGACTCCTTTACGAGCAGTACTTC. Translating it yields CASSLDSGGLLYEQYF.

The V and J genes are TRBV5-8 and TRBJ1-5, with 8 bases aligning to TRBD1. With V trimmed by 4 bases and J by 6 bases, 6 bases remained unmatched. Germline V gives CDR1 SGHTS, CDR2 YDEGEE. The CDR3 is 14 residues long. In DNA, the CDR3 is TGTGCCAGCAGCCCGAGGACAGGGACTCAGCCCCAGCATTTT. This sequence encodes CASSPRTGTQPQHF. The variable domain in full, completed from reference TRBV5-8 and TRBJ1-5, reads EAGVTQSPTHLIKTRGQQATLRCSPISGHTSVYWYQQALGLGLQFLLWYDEGEERNRGNFPPRFSGRQFPNYSSELNVNALELEDSALYLCASSPRTGTQPQHFGDGTRLSIL.